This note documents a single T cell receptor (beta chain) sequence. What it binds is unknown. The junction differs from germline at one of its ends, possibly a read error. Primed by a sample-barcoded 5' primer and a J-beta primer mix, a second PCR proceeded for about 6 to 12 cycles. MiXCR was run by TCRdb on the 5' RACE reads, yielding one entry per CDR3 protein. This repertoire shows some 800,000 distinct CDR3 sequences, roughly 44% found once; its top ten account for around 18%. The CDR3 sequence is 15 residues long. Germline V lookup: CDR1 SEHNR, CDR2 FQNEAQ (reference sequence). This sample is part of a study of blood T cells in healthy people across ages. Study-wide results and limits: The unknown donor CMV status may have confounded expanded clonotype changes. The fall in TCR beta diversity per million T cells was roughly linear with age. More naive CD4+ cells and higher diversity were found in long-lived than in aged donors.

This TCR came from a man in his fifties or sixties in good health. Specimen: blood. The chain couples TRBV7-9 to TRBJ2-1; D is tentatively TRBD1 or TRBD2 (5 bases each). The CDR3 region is CATLKEAGSYSEQFF. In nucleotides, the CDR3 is TGTGCCACCCTGAAGGAGGCAGGGTCCTACAGTGAGCAGTTCTTC.